These 23 T cell receptor beta chains share one sample of origin, sequenced in a study of cytomegalovirus exposure and HLA in healthy donors. Researchers ran the PCR with 60 Vbeta and 13 Jbeta primers. Assay: immunoSEQ multiplex PCR; the TCRdb copy retains only in-frame clones and omits some. The sample lists about 94,000 clones, 50% to 80% occurring once. The sample taken for sequencing was PBMCs. The source of these receptors is a man aged 25 to 45 in good health and CMV-seronegative.

This clone was recorded a few times. V and J are TRBV6-1 and TRBJ2-3; 7 bases are a match to TRBD1. V shed 1 base, J shed 1 base, and the junction held 8 bases outside the gene matches. This CDR3 is 17 amino acids long. Per germline, CDR1 MNHNS and CDR2 SASEGT. CDR3 sequence (DNA): TGTGCCAGCAGTGAAGGAACGGGACAGCTTGGCACAGATACGCAGTATTTT. This translates into CASSEGTGQLGTDTQYF.

This clone was recorded once. V and J are TRBV4-2 and TRBJ2-1, with TRBD2 matching over 13 bases. Trimming took 1 base from V and 2 from J; bases not matched to a gene: 11. CDR3 length: 20 residues. Germline CDR1 is LGHNA and CDR2 is YNFKEQ. The CDR3 DNA reads TGTGCCAGCAGCCAAGTCCCCACTAGCGGGAGGGGGAGCCCCTACAATGAGCAGTTCTTC. This gives the protein CASSQVPTSGRGSPYNEQFF.

The chain employs TRBV6-6 and TRBJ1-1; TRBD1 might be the D (6 bases). The CDR3 runs 14 residues. Germline CDR1 is MNHNY and CDR2 is SVGAGI (reference sequence). Trimming stripped 3 bases from V and 2 bases from J, with 10 bases between. CDR3 sequence (DNA): TGTGCCAGCAGTTATGGGGGCCGCAACACTGAAGCTTTCTTT. This sequence encodes CASSYGGRNTEAFF.

The genes are TRBV4-3 and TRBJ1-6, with 8 bases aligning to TRBD1. Germline V gene sequence: CDR1 LGHNA, CDR2 YSLEER. Losses at the gene ends were 1 base for V and 8 bases for J; bases not matched to a gene: 7. This CDR3 is built from 16 residues. The CDR3 protein is CASSQGEQGADSPLHF. In DNA form, the CDR3 reads TGCGCCAGCAGCCAAGGGGAGCAGGGGGCAGATTCACCCCTCCACTTT.

The V call is TRBV5-1, the J call TRBJ2-1, with TRBD2 matching over 10 bases. The germline V gene has CDR1 SGHRS and CDR2 YFSETQ. The CDR3 is 15 residues long. The V and J ends lost 5 bases and 5 bases, in that order; junction bases with no gene match: 7. The DNA for the CDR3 is TGCGCCAGCAGTGACCGGACTAGCGGCGACAATGAGCAGTTCTTC. It specifies CASSDRTSGDNEQFF. Based on the CDR3 plus reference TRBV5-1 and TRBJ2-1, the full variable domain is KAGVTQTPRYLIKTRGQQVTLSCSPISGHRSVSWYQQTPGQGLQFLFEYFSETQRNKGNFPGRFSGRQFSNSRSEMNVSTLELGDSALYLCASSDRTSGDNEQFFGPGTRLTVL.

The chain recombines TRBV9 with TRBJ1-4; 10 bases line up with TRBD1. V trimming: 3 bases; J trimming: 8 bases; junction bases outside the gene matches: 7. CDR3 length: 15 amino acids. Germline assignment: CDR1 SGDLS and CDR2 YYNGEE. CDR3 region: CASSARDRGGEKLFF. The CDR3 DNA sequence: TGTGCCAGCAGCGCTCGGGACAGGGGTGGGGAAAAACTGTTTTTT.

V and J are TRBV4-3 and TRBJ2-3; 8 bases map to TRBD1. Germline lookup yields CDR1 LGHNA and CDR2 YSLEER. The CDR3 consists of 15 residues. Trimming at V came to 5 bases and at J to 2 bases, leaving 6 bases not matched to a gene. In DNA, the CDR3 is TGCGCCAGCAGCACAGACAGGGGACCCACAGATACGCAGTATTTT. Its translation: CASSTDRGPTDTQYF.

V is TRBV29-1 and J is TRBJ2-1, with 10 bases aligning to TRBD2. The trim removed 2 bases at V and 4 bases at J, leaving 11 bases unmatched. Per the germline V gene, CDR1 is SQVTM and CDR2 is ANQGSEA. CDR3 length equals 17 residues. The chain's CDR3 is CSVENRASGSSYNEQFF. The CDR3 bases are TGCAGCGTTGAAAATAGGGCTAGCGGGAGTTCTTACAATGAGCAGTTCTTC.

The chain couples TRBV19 to TRBJ2-5; a possible D gene is TRBD1 (5 bases). Matching the DNA end better, TRBJ2-7 makes the J call doubtful. Germline lookup yields CDR1 LNHDA and CDR2 SQIVND (reference sequence). This CDR3 is 14 amino acids long. The CDR3 bases are TGTGCCAGTAGTGCCGGGCAGGGAATGAACGAGCAGTACTTC. Translated, it gives CASSAGQGMNEQYF.

V and J are TRBV5-1 and TRBJ1-5, with D tentatively TRBD1 (6 bases). This CDR3 contains 15 residues. The germline V and J ends were trimmed by 4 bases and 3 bases, with 14 bases remaining between them. Looked up from germline, CDR1 is SGHRS and CDR2 is YFSETQ. The CDR3 DNA is TGCGCCAGCAGCCTTACAGGGATTGCCAATCAGCCCCAGCATTTT. Its translation is CASSLTGIANQPQHF.

The gene calls are TRBV7-3 and TRBJ2-1; 10 bases line up with TRBD2. The CDR3 spans 16 residues. J gave up 5 bases and V 5 bases, and 9 bases lay outside the gene matches. CDR1 and CDR2 from the germline V gene are SGHTA and FQGTGA. The DNA of the CDR3 is TGTGCCAGCAGCCCAGTGCAACTAGCGGGAAACAATGAGCAGTTCTTC. Translating it yields CASSPVQLAGNNEQFF.

The chain recombines TRBV5-6 with TRBJ1-2; 7 nucleotides match TRBD1. Germline values: CDR1 SGHDT, CDR2 YYEEEE. The CDR3 covers 16 residues. Losses at the gene ends were 0 bases for V and 3 bases for J; bases not matched to a gene: 8. Here the CDR3 reads CASSLDSRGTDYGYTF. The DNA of the CDR3 is TGTGCCAGCAGCTTGGATTCTCGCGGGACAGACTATGGCTACACCTTC. The complete variable domain, with remaining parts taken from reference TRBV5-6 and TRBJ1-2, reads DAGVTQSPTHLIKTRGQQVTLRCSPKSGHDTVSWYQQALGQGPQFIFQYYEEEERQRGNFPDRFSGHQFPNYSSELNVNALLLGDSALYLCASSLDSRGTDYGYTFGSGTRLTVV.

The chain joins TRBV6-5 to TRBJ1-1; the D gene is possibly TRBD1 (5 bases). Trimming stripped 5 bases from V and 4 bases from J, with 14 bases between. The length of the CDR3 is 14 residues. Germline assignment: CDR1 MNHEY and CDR2 SVGAGI. The CDR3 loop is CASSLRGRGTEAFF. Written as DNA, the CDR3 is TGTGCCAGCAGTCTTCGAGGGAGGGGCACTGAAGCTTTCTTT.

The chain is built from TRBV9 and TRBJ1-5; D call uncertain. Per the germline V gene, CDR1 is SGDLS and CDR2 is YYNGEE. The length of the CDR3 is 15 residues. V was cut by 4 bases and J by 0 bases, with 11 bases left in between. DNA of the CDR3: TGTGCCAGCAGCCAGACATCGTATAGCAATCAGCCCCAGCATTTT. As protein: CASSQTSYSNQPQHF.

This clone was observed a single time. The chain carries TRBV7-3 and TRBJ1-1; unclear D gene. The germline V gene has CDR1 SGHTA and CDR2 FQGTGA. V lost 5 bases, J lost 5 bases, and 21 bases lay in between. The CDR3 is 16 amino acids. CDR3 sequence: CASSLNPGSSYTEAFF. The CDR3, as DNA: TGTGCCAGCAGCCTAAACCCGGGGTCTTCATATACTGAAGCTTTCTTT.

J is TRBJ2-7 and V is TRBV28, with 7 bases aligning to TRBD1. CDR3 size: 14 residues. CDR1 is MDHEN, CDR2 SYDVKM, per germline. V lost 7 bases and J lost 1; bases outside the gene matches: 7. The CDR3 DNA reads as TGTGCCAGCACCCCAGGGGGAATGTCCTACGAGCAGTACTTC. Translation gives CASTPGGMSYEQYF.

This chain uses TRBV19 with TRBJ1-1, with D possibly TRBD1 on 6 matching bases. Trimming cost V 4 bases and J 2 bases, with 11 bases left between them. This CDR3 is built from 14 residues. The V gene's germline CDR1 is LNHDA and CDR2 SQIVND (reference sequence). CDR3 region: CASSTRQANTEAFF. In DNA, the CDR3 is TGTGCCAGTAGTACCCGACAGGCTAACACTGAAGCTTTCTTT.

The genes are TRBV9 and TRBJ2-1, with TRBD2 matching over 10 bases. The ends lost 0 bases at V and 4 bases at J; junction bases unmatched: 7. Per the germline V gene, CDR1 is SGDLS and CDR2 is YYNGEE. This CDR3 spans 17 amino acids. The CDR3 bases are TGTGCCAGCAGCGTAGCGGGGGGAGCGGGAGGGTACAATGAGCAGTTCTTC. Translation: CASSVAGGAGGYNEQFF. The full variable domain, completed using reference TRBV9 and TRBJ2-1, is DSGVTQTPKHLITATGQRVTLRCSPRSGDLSVYWYQQSLDQGLQFLIQYYNGEERAKGNILERFSAQQFPDLHSELNLSSLELGDSALYFCASSVAGGAGGYNEQFFGPGTRLTVL.

This clone was detected only once. V gene TRBV6-5 combines with J gene TRBJ2-7; 12 nucleotides agree with TRBD1. Trimming cost V 4 bases and J 5 bases; bases outside gene matches: 6. CDR3 length equals 15 residues. Germline CDR1 and CDR2: MNHEY and SVGAGI. In DNA form, the CDR3 reads TGTGCCAGCAGTTTAACCGGGACAGGGGGCCACGAGCAGTACTTC. It translates to CASSLTGTGGHEQYF.

The chain carries TRBV7-3 and TRBJ2-1; D perhaps matches TRBD2 (6 bases). Germline V CDR1 and CDR2: SGHTA, FQGTGA. The CDR3 totals 16 residues. V was trimmed by 5 bases and J by 0 bases, leaving 14 bases between them. CDR3 nucleotide sequence: TGTGCCAGCAGCCCCTTCGTAGCGGTCTCCTACAATGAGCAGTTCTTC. Its translation: CASSPFVAVSYNEQFF. The full variable domain, completed using reference TRBV7-3 and TRBJ2-1, is GAGVSQTPSNKVTEKGKYVELRCDPISGHTALYWYRQSLGQGPEFLIYFQGTGAADDSGLPNDRFFAVRPEGSVSTLKIQRTERGDSAVYLCASSPFVAVSYNEQFFGPGTRLTVL.

The V and J genes are TRBV23-1 and TRBJ2-1; TRBD2 matches 11 bases. TRBV23-1 qualifies as an ORF whose function is uncertain. CDR3 length equals 16 residues. The trim removed 7 bases at V and 3 bases at J, leaving 8 bases unmatched. CDR3 bases: TGCGCCAGCACCCAGGGACTAGCGGATTTCTACAATGAGCAGTTCTTC. The encoded protein is CASTQGLADFYNEQFF.

The chain joins TRBV7-3 to TRBJ2-1, with a weak D call TRBD2 (5 bases). Deletions cut 5 bases from V and 3 bases from J, with 11 bases between. From germline, CDR1 is SGHTA and CDR2 FQGTGA. CDR3 length equals 14 residues. The CDR3 DNA reads TGTGCCAGCAGCCCAAACCGGGACTACAATGAGCAGTTCTTC. Its translation is CASSPNRDYNEQFF.

This clone has just one count. The V gene is TRBV27, the J gene TRBJ1-1; weak D call: TRBD1 (6 bases). The germline V gene encodes CDR1 MNHEY and CDR2 SMNVEV (reference sequence). V was trimmed by 6 bases and J by 6 bases, leaving 17 bases between them. The CDR3 length is 14 residues. In nucleotides, the CDR3 is TGTGCCAGCAGGGGGTCAGGGACACTAGCTGAAGCTTTCTTT. This sequence encodes CASRGSGTLAEAFF.